A single sample is the source of the 6 T cell receptor beta chains below, sequenced in a study of T cells in Graves' hyperthyroidism and ophthalmopathy. TCR beta CDR3 regions were amplified from RNA transcripts. Using the HTBI primer set, a first-round RT-PCR was run on the TCR CDR3. TCRdb re-called the multiplex PCR reads through MiXCR, storing one row per CDR3 protein. The table lists about 480,000 distinct CDR3 sequences, roughly a quarter of them singletons. The sample taken for sequencing was blood. The receptors originated from a woman aged 25 to 39 with Graves' ophthalmopathy.

This sequence joins TRBV27 and TRBJ2-1, with 8 bases identical to TRBD1. Losses at the gene ends were 2 bases for V and 5 bases for J; bases not matched to a gene: 8. Germline V gene sequence: CDR1 MNHEY, CDR2 SMNVEV (reference sequence). The CDR3 runs to 16 residues. CDR3: CASSLTGGYEDNEQFF. CDR3 sequence (DNA): TGTGCCAGCAGTTTAACAGGGGGGTATGAAGACAATGAGCAGTTCTTC.

This clonotype was observed once. One end of the junction varies from germline; a read error may be responsible. The chain carries TRBV12-3 or TRBV12-4 and TRBJ2-2, with TRBD1 matching 9 bases. The CDR3 has 16 residues. CDR3 residues: CASSLSGTGNTGELLF. CDR3 DNA sequence: TGTGCCAGCAGTTTATCCGGGACAGGGAACACCGGGGAGCTGCTTTTT.

The chain is built from TRBV5-1 and TRBJ2-7, with a possible D match to TRBD2 (6 bases). V was pared by 9 bases and J by 3 bases, with 16 bases between. This CDR3 has 13 residues. CDR1 and CDR2 from the germline V gene are SGHRS and YFSETQ. CDR3 amino acids: CATALLGGYEQYF. The CDR3, as DNA: TGCGCCACCGCCCTCCTGGGGGGCTACGAGCAGTACTTC.

V usage is TRBV7-2 and J usage is TRBJ1-2, with D possibly being TRBD1 (5 bases). The germline gives CDR1 SGHTA, CDR2 FQGNSA. The CDR3 is 13 residues long. Trimming took 6 bases from V and 6 from J, leaving 14 bases between them. CDR3 nucleotide sequence: TGTGCCAGCAGTTGGACCAGGGAAGATGGCTACACCTTC. Translation: CASSWTREDGYTF.

The rearrangement links TRBV5-1 to TRBJ2-2; TRBD1 might be the D (5 bases). The CDR3 is 15 residues long. The V gene's germline CDR1 is SGHRS and CDR2 YFSETQ. V was trimmed by 1 base and J by 2 bases, leaving 9 bases between them. The DNA of the CDR3 is TGCGCCAGCAGCTTGTTACAGGACAACACCGGGGAGCTGTTTTTT. Translated, it gives CASSLLQDNTGELFF.

This clonotype was observed many times. The chain joins TRBV29-1 to TRBJ1-1; 7 nucleotides line up with TRBD1. From germline, CDR1 is SQVTM and CDR2 ANQGSEA. Losses at the gene ends were 5 bases for V and 5 bases for J; bases not matched to a gene: 8. This CDR3 has 13 amino acids. CDR3 coding DNA: TGCAGCGTTTACAGTCCGGGACAGACTGAAGCTTTCTTT. Amino acid sequence: CSVYSPGQTEAFF.